One sample yielded the 9 T cell receptor beta chains listed below, sequenced in a study of post-analysis software for immune sequencing data. No antigen has been assigned to these receptors. Each TCR beta cDNA library carried unique molecular identifiers. TCRdb ran MiXCR on the PCR reads and lists one entry per CDR3 protein. The sample carries fewer than 700,000 distinct CDR3 sequences, around 40% recorded once. Whole-study findings and limits: With TRBV5-6, TRBV5-1 and TRBV20-1 included, 4 or 5 TRBV segments were more frequent in patients than in controls.

Source material: blood. The source is a girl aged 5 to 17 with multiple sclerosis.

The rearrangement links TRBV6-5 to TRBJ2-5, with a weak D call TRBD1 (6 bases). The CDR3 extends over 14 amino acids. CDR1 and CDR2 from the germline V gene are MNHEY and SVGAGI. V was pared by 5 bases and J by 0 bases, with 10 bases between. DNA of the CDR3: TGTGCCAGCAGTATAACAGGGTACCAAGAGACCCAGTACTTC. This codes for CASSITGYQETQYF.

This chain connects TRBV9 to TRBJ1-1; no firm D call. CDR1 is SGDLS, CDR2 YYNGEE, per germline. V lost 0 bases, J lost 0 bases, and 9 bases lay in between. The CDR3 runs to 15 residues. The CDR3 is CASSVGERMNTEAFF. CDR3 bases: TGTGCCAGCAGCGTAGGTGAACGGATGAACACTGAAGCTTTCTTT.

This clonotype was seen a few times. CDR3 in DNA: TGTGCCAGCACCGTTAGCGGGAGAGGGACAGATACGCAGTATTTT. This encodes CASTVSGRGTDTQYF. This chain uses TRBV9 with TRBJ2-3; TRBD2 aligns across 9 bases. J lost 3 bases, V lost 6 bases, and 8 bases had no gene match. CDR1 SGDLS and CDR2 YYNGEE come from the germline V gene. CDR3 size: 15 residues.

The table lists this clonotype with a few counts. This rearrangement joins TRBV29-1 to TRBJ2-4; no definite D call. Germline V lookup: CDR1 SQVTM, CDR2 ANQGSEA. V shed 6 bases and J shed 1 base, with 10 bases lying between them. The CDR3 spans 13 residues. DNA of the CDR3: TGCAGCGTCCGGCTAATCGCCAAAAACATTCAGTACTTC. Translating it yields CSVRLIAKNIQYF.

The chain is built from TRBV20-1 and TRBJ2-1, with a tentative D call TRBD1 (5 bases). V lost 5 bases to trimming and J lost 7 bases, with 15 bases between them. CDR3 length: 13 residues. Per germline, CDR1 DFQATT and CDR2 SNEGSKA (reference sequence). CDR3 region: CSAVFLQGNEQFF. The CDR3 DNA reads as TGCAGTGCTGTCTTCCTCCAGGGAAATGAGCAGTTCTTC.

This sequence joins TRBV7-8 and TRBJ2-7; 12 bases map to TRBD2. The germline V gene encodes CDR1 SGHVS and CDR2 FQNEAQ. V was clipped by 4 bases and J by 4 bases; unmatched bases: 5. CDR3 length: 15 amino acids. For the CDR3, the DNA is TGTGCCAGCAGCTCCGTGACTAGCGGGAGTTACGAGCAGTACTTC. Protein product: CASSSVTSGSYEQYF.

The V gene is TRBV14, the J gene TRBJ2-5, with TRBD2 matching over 8 bases. With V trimmed by 2 bases and J by 8 bases, 10 bases remained unmatched. There are 15 residues in the CDR3. Germline assignment: CDR1 SGHDN and CDR2 FVKESK. The CDR3 sequence is CASSQYGTRNPTQYF. In DNA, the CDR3 is TGTGCCAGCAGCCAATACGGGACTAGAAACCCCACCCAGTACTTC.

There are a few counts of this clonotype. This sequence joins TRBV12-3 or TRBV12-4 and TRBJ2-4; TRBD2 matches 12 bases. The DNA end is more similar to TRBJ2-7, so the J call may be wrong. This CDR3 comprises 15 residues. The CDR3 nucleotides are TGTGCCAGCAGCTGGGGACTAGCGGGTTTATACGAGCAGTACTTC. Translated: CASSWGLAGLYEQYF.

This clonotype has only a few counts. The chain joins TRBV4-1 to TRBJ2-7; perhaps TRBD2 as D (7 bases). The CDR3 is 15 residues long. V was shortened by 0 bases and J by 0 bases, with 9 bases between the two germline ends. Germline CDR1 reads MGHRA; CDR2 reads YSYEKL. CDR3 bases: TGCGCCAGCAGCCAAGAACGGGGGGCCTCCTACGAGCAGTACTTC. Its translation: CASSQERGASYEQYF.